The T cell receptor (beta chain) described here comes from a study of CD8 T cells in ankylosing spondylitis. Whole-study results and caveats: Made up of 7 to 9 highly homologous variants, a TCR beta motif appeared characteristic of ankylosing spondylitis blood. Some of these motif variants have turned up before, in reports on reactive arthritis synovial fluid and blood. Disease-linked clones bore a CD8+ phenotype and were relatively rare in peripheral blood. Reportedly, matched ankylosing spondylitis synovial fluid was significantly enriched for disease-linked clones.

TCRdb re-derived calls from the 5' RACE reads in MiXCR, one entry per CDR3 protein. The sample contains 250,000 or so distinct CDR3 sequences, about a sixth of which appear only once. This clonotype has a count of ten or more. Its target is unknown. Germline V lookup: CDR1 LGHNA, CDR2 YSLEER. The CDR3 totals 16 residues. The V end was cut by 0 bases, the J end by 7 bases, with 19 bases between. This receptor was obtained from a male donor with ankylosing spondylitis or in good health (not recorded which). This chain joins TRBV4-3 and TRBJ2-7; D is unresolved. Sequencing input: blood, either unsorted or a sorted T cell fraction (not recorded which). The CDR3 here is CASSQDWAESQGEQYF. The CDR3 nucleotides are TGCGCCAGCAGCCAAGATTGGGCAGAGAGCCAAGGGGAGCAGTACTTC.